The clone carrying this T cell receptor (beta chain) is a singleton in its sample. The data are from a study of PD-L1 blockade in urothelial cancer. Study context: Previous chemotherapy exposure amounted to 0 to 3 regimens for patients. There were a median of about 140,000 T cells in blood samples.

Specified time point: pretreatment peripheral blood. Patients were living with locally advanced or metastatic urothelial carcinoma. V lost 6 bases and J lost 4; bases outside the gene matches: 5. CDR3 length: 14 residues. Germline lookup yields CDR1 MNHNY and CDR2 SVGAGI (reference sequence). Data came from immunoSEQ multiplex PCR; TCRdb stores just in-frame clones and leaves some out. Altogether 75,000 to 95,000 clones are present, around four fifths being singletons, with the ten largest covering 6.7%. The origin of this receptor is a man in his forties with urothelial cancer. The chain joins TRBV6-6 to TRBJ2-7; 11 nucleotides agree with TRBD1. The sample consisted of PBMCs, taken around atezolizumab (anti-PD-L1) treatment. The CDR3 DNA sequence: TGTGCCAGCAGGCCGGGACAGGGGGTATACGAGCAGTACTTC. Encoded protein: CASRPGQGVYEQYF.